The rows below give T cell receptor beta chains drawn from one sample of a study of identical twins. One entry per CDR3 protein results from TCRdb running MiXCR on the 5' RACE reads. The table records about 150,000 distinct CDR3 sequences, under 4.5% of them present only once. Sample: memory T cells sorted from blood. The receptors were sampled from a man between 18 and 35 years old in good health. CDR3s include the opening cysteine and the closing phenylalanine or tryptophan. A D gene is named only where the DNA matches it firmly. The size entry is marked missing in some rows and otherwise reads once, few, many or a size class.

d_call	v_call	j_call	clone_size	cdr3_aa	cdr3_nt
TRBD1	TRBV4-2	TRBJ2-3	many	CASSQEGQGNTDTQYF	TGTGCCAGCAGCCAAGAAGGACAGGGCAACACAGATACGCAGTATTTT
TRBD1	TRBV6-1	TRBJ1-5	many	CASSDNRGWNQPQHF	TGTGCCAGCAGTGATAACAGGGGTTGGAATCAGCCCCAGCATTTT
.	TRBV7-2	TRBJ2-2	many	CASSLAPGTGELFF	TGTGCCAGCAGCTTAGCGCCAGGGACCGGGGAGCTGTTTTTT
.	TRBV5-5	TRBJ2-1	many	CASSLEPFSYNEQFF	TGTGCCAGCAGCTTGGAACCTTTTTCCTACAATGAGCAGTTCTTC
.	TRBV7-2	TRBJ2-2	many	CASSLRSLLTGELFF	TGTGCCAGCAGCTTACGATCCCTCCTCACCGGGGAGCTGTTTTTT
.	TRBV15	TRBJ2-5	many	CATSRDRWQETQYF	TGTGCCACCAGCAGAGATCGATGGCAAGAGACCCAGTACTTC
TRBD1	TRBV6-2/TRBV6-3	TRBJ2-2	many	CASSCRPGQGMNTGELFF	TGTGCCAGCAGTTGTCGACCGGGACAGGGGATGAACACCGGGGAGCTGTTTTTT
TRBD2	TRBV7-2	TRBJ2-7	.	CASSPGGSGPQQYF	TGTGCCAGCAGCCCGGGGGGTTCGGGGCCCCAGCAGTACTTC
.	TRBV28	TRBJ1-6	many	CASSFFDKKDNSPLHF	TGTGCCAGCAGTTTCTTCGACAAGAAGGATAATTCACCCCTCCACTTT
.	TRBV6-4	TRBJ2-4	many	CASSPGTSTGIQYF	TGTGCCAGCAGCCCAGGGACGTCCACGGGCATTCAGTACTTC
TRBD2	TRBV9	TRBJ2-3	many	CASSVGGAGGQADTQYF	TGTGCCAGCAGCGTAGGAGGGGCGGGAGGGCAGGCAGATACGCAGTATTTT
TRBD1	TRBV6-2/TRBV6-3	TRBJ2-3	few	CASSYGDRSTDTQYF	TGTGCCAGCAGTTACGGGGACAGAAGCACAGATACGCAGTATTTT
TRBD1	TRBV20-1	TRBJ1-4	many	CSMTGANEKLFF	TGCAGTATGACAGGGGCTAATGAAAAACTGTTTTTT
TRBD2	TRBV20-1	TRBJ2-1	few	CSARDNGGRTDEQFF	TGCAGTGCTAGAGATAATGGCGGGAGGACCGATGAGCAGTTCTTC
.	TRBV5-5	TRBJ2-7	many	CASSSALSSYEQYF	TGTGCCAGCAGCTCAGCGCTAAGCTCCTACGAGCAGTACTTC
.	TRBV10-3	TRBJ2-5	many	CAIGSGGETQYF	TGTGCCATCGGGTCTGGGGGGGAGACCCAGTACTTC
.	TRBV7-8	TRBJ1-1	many	CASSYGHSNTEAFF	TGTGCCAGCAGCTACGGACACTCGAACACTGAAGCTTTCTTT
TRBD2	TRBV27	TRBJ2-4	many	CASSSGDYVAKNIQYF	TGTGCCAGCAGTTCGGGGGACTACGTAGCCAAAAACATTCAGTACTTC
TRBD1	TRBV24-1	TRBJ2-3	many	CATSDRDRVTDTQYF	TGTGCCACCAGTGACCGGGACAGGGTTACAGATACGCAGTATTTT
.	TRBV6-2/TRBV6-3	TRBJ2-1	many	CASSLALGNEQFF	TGTGCCAGCAGTTTGGCGCTGGGCAATGAGCAGTTCTTC
TRBD1	TRBV12-3/TRBV12-4	TRBJ2-2	many	CASRSWDSLDSNTGELFF	TGTGCCAGCCGTTCCTGGGACAGCTTAGATAGTAACACCGGGGAGCTGTTTTTT
.	TRBV12-3/TRBV12-4	TRBJ1-6	many	CASSYSSGPYNSPLHF	TGTGCCAGCAGTTATTCCAGCGGGCCCTATAATTCACCCCTCCACTTT
TRBD1	TRBV20-1	TRBJ2-4	many	CSASGLGQTEFQYF	TGCAGTGCTAGTGGGTTGGGACAGACCGAGTTTCAGTACTTC
.	TRBV4-2	TRBJ1-2	many	CASSQVEDYGYTF	TGTGCCAGCAGCCAAGTCGAAGACTATGGCTACACCTTC
.	TRBV3-1	TRBJ2-3	many	CAAGSRTDTQYF	TGTGCCGCTGGAAGTCGCACAGATACGCAGTATTTT
.	TRBV20-1	TRBJ2-3	many	CSASSAVGTDTQYF	TGCAGTGCTAGTAGTGCAGTCGGCACAGATACGCAGTATTTT
.	TRBV5-1	TRBJ2-1	many	CASSPEGLRGSIYNEQFF	TGCGCCAGCAGCCCGGAGGGTTTACGGGGGTCAATCTACAATGAGCAGTTCTTC
TRBD1	TRBV7-2	TRBJ1-5	many	CASSFRQGSNQPQHF	TGTGCCAGCAGCTTCAGACAGGGTAGCAATCAGCCCCAGCATTTT
.	TRBV6-2/TRBV6-3	TRBJ2-7	many	CASSQTAREQYF	TGTGCCAGCAGTCAGACAGCGAGGGAGCAGTACTTC
.	TRBV12-3/TRBV12-4	TRBJ2-7	many	CASSLVAQSYEQYF	TGTGCCAGCAGTTTAGTCGCACAGTCCTACGAGCAGTACTTC
.	TRBV7-9	TRBJ2-3	many	CASSLLSSPSSTDTQYF	TGTGCCAGCAGCTTACTCTCTTCGCCTTCTAGCACAGATACGCAGTATTTT
TRBD2	TRBV20-1	TRBJ2-3	many	CSAKGLAGVLDTQYF	TGCAGTGCTAAAGGACTAGCGGGAGTTTTAGATACGCAGTATTTT
.	TRBV7-2	TRBJ2-7	many	CASSAGGYEQYF	TGTGCCAGCAGCGCAGGAGGCTACGAGCAGTACTTC
.	TRBV6-2/TRBV6-3	TRBJ2-1	.	CASRRMVTRGGNEQFF	TGTGCCAGCAGACGAATGGTAACCCGTGGTGGAAATGAGCAGTTCTTC
TRBD2	TRBV20-1	TRBJ2-5	many	CSATAGLAGGMETQYF	TGCAGTGCTACCGCGGGACTAGCGGGAGGAATGGAGACCCAGTACTTC
.	TRBV4-1	TRBJ2-3	many	CASSQDSSTDTQYF	TGCGCCAGCAGCCAAGATTCAAGCACAGATACGCAGTATTTT
.	TRBV10-3	TRBJ1-3	.	CAISAAASGNTIYF	TGTGCCATCAGTGCGGCAGCCTCTGGAAACACCATATATTTT
.	TRBV7-7	TRBJ2-5	many	CASSFGHQETQYF	TGTGCCAGCAGCTTCGGCCACCAAGAGACCCAGTACTTC
.	TRBV7-9	TRBJ2-1	.	CASSSDGTYNEQFF	TGTGCCAGCAGCTCGGACGGGACTTACAATGAGCAGTTCTTC
TRBD1	TRBV29-1	TRBJ2-3	many	CSIGQDPDTQYF	TGCAGTATTGGACAGGATCCAGATACGCAGTATTTT
TRBD1	TRBV27	TRBJ1-2	many	CASSSTGVANYGYTF	TGTGCCAGCAGTTCGACAGGGGTAGCTAACTATGGCTACACCTTC
.	TRBV12-3/TRBV12-4	TRBJ2-1	many	CASSLVKNEQFF	TGTGCCAGCAGTTTAGTGAAAAATGAGCAGTTCTTC
TRBD2	TRBV12-3/TRBV12-4	TRBJ2-7	many	CASRRLAGSRGEQYF	TGTGCCAGCAGGCGACTAGCGGGGTCCCGGGGCGAGCAGTACTTC
TRBD2	TRBV11-2	TRBJ2-3	many	CASSPGTSVTSRAGSQYF	TGTGCCAGCAGTCCCGGGACTAGCGTGACGAGTAGGGCGGGCTCGCAGTATTTT
.	TRBV7-2	TRBJ2-7	many	CASSRQGGYEQYF	TGTGCCAGCAGCCGACAGGGAGGATACGAGCAGTACTTC
.	TRBV4-3	TRBJ2-7	.	CASTQDGRQDTYEQYF	TGCGCCAGCACCCAAGACGGTAGACAGGACACCTACGAGCAGTACTTC
.	TRBV6-1	TRBJ2-3	many	CASSGLGLDTQYF	TGTGCCAGCAGCGGCCTTGGGCTAGATACGCAGTATTTT
.	TRBV7-9	TRBJ1-1	few	CASSLGLRAFF	TGTGCCAGCAGCCTGGGCCTGCGGGCTTTCTTT
TRBD2	TRBV11-2	TRBJ2-3	many	CASSLYPTSGSRSDTQYF	TGTGCCAGCAGCTTATATCCCACTAGCGGGAGCCGCTCAGATACGCAGTATTTT
TRBD2	TRBV28	TRBJ2-1	many	CASSFPLAGGSYNEQFF	TGTGCCAGCAGTTTCCCTCTAGCGGGAGGCTCCTACAATGAGCAGTTCTTC
TRBD1	TRBV7-9	TRBJ1-6	many	CASSTRTGGDSSPLHF	TGTGCCAGCAGCACGAGGACAGGGGGAGATAGTTCACCCCTCCACTTT
.	TRBV11-2	TRBJ2-3	.	CASSLVRPSTDTQYF	TGTGCCAGCAGCTTAGTACGGCCTAGCACAGATACGCAGTATTTT
TRBD2	TRBV20-1	TRBJ2-1	many	CSASTSGVAYNEQFF	TGCAGTGCTAGTACTAGCGGGGTTGCCTACAATGAGCAGTTCTTC
TRBD1	TRBV9	TRBJ1-2	many	CASSDGTEESSRGYTF	TGTGCCAGCTCCGACGGGACAGAGGAGTCCTCTAGGGGCTACACCTTC
TRBD1	TRBV12-3/TRBV12-4	TRBJ1-2	many	CASRRGQGDYGYTF	TGTGCCAGCAGGAGGGGACAGGGGGACTATGGCTACACCTTC
.	TRBV30	TRBJ1-5	few	CAWTGANNQPQHF	TGTGCCTGGACAGGGGCCAACAATCAGCCCCAGCATTTT
.	TRBV6-6	TRBJ1-1	few	CAGRAGEGTEAFF	TGTGCCGGCAGGGCGGGGGAGGGTACTGAAGCTTTCTTT
.	TRBV29-1	TRBJ2-3	many	CSVPLYNTDTQYF	TGCAGCGTGCCCCTCTATAACACAGATACGCAGTATTTT
TRBD1	TRBV10-3	TRBJ2-3	many	CAISEPGQSTDTQYF	TGTGCCATCAGTGAGCCGGGACAGAGCACAGATACGCAGTATTTT